This T cell receptor (beta chain) was sequenced during a study of a mutant IDH1 vaccine in newly diagnosed glioma. Study-wide context: The study gave patients eight vaccinations in weeks 1, 3, 5, 7, 11, 15, 19, 23.

Study conclusions and caveats: The authors found pseudoprogression apparently unrelated to changes in top peripheral T cell clonotypes.

Germline V gives CDR1 MNHNY, CDR2 SVGAGI (reference sequence). The CDR3 has 15 residues. Losses at the gene ends were 2 bases for V and 0 bases for J; bases not matched to a gene: 1. Assay used: immunoSEQ multiplex PCR; TCRdb lists only in-frame clones, some missing. The sample gives tens of thousands of clones, about three quarters of which show up once; around 8.9% is in the top ten. The time point was: week 23, last vaccination. A 20-mer mutant IDH1 peptide at 300 ug was injected subcutaneously with topical imiquimod. On this clone itself: The target antigen is unknown.

The sequence came from a woman aged 40 to 49 with glioma. Some clones in this sample may be carry-over from other donors' samples. Specimen: PBMCs, collected from a glioma patient whose treatment included an IDH1 peptide vaccine. The V gene is TRBV6-6, the J gene TRBJ2-7; TRBD1 matches at 10 bases. The CDR3 here is CASSYGTGDSYEQYF. The CDR3 nucleotides are TGTGCCAGCAGTTACGGGACAGGGGACTCCTACGAGCAGTACTTC.